This T cell receptor beta chain emerged from a study of blood T cell repertoires in COVID-19. Trimming shortened V by 7 bases and J by 0 bases, and 12 bases separated the two germline ends. Germline lookup yields CDR1 MNHEY and CDR2 SVGAGI. This CDR3 region has 14 residues. In the original processing: Estimates of nucleated cell counts were drawn from the amplification of reference gene primers. Assay used: immunoSEQ multiplex PCR; TCRdb lists only in-frame clones, some missing. V and J calls and clone size are as listed in that table; D and trimming were resolved from the DNA. The table records 200,000 or so clones, roughly four fifths of them present only once.

Material: peripheral blood. J is TRBJ2-5 and V is TRBV6-5; D uncertain. This clonotype was obtained from a woman in her 30s with acute or convalescent COVID-19. The CDR3 DNA sequence: TGTGCCAGCACCGCAATCGGGTACCAAGAGACCCAGTACTTC. It is translated as CASTAIGYQETQYF.